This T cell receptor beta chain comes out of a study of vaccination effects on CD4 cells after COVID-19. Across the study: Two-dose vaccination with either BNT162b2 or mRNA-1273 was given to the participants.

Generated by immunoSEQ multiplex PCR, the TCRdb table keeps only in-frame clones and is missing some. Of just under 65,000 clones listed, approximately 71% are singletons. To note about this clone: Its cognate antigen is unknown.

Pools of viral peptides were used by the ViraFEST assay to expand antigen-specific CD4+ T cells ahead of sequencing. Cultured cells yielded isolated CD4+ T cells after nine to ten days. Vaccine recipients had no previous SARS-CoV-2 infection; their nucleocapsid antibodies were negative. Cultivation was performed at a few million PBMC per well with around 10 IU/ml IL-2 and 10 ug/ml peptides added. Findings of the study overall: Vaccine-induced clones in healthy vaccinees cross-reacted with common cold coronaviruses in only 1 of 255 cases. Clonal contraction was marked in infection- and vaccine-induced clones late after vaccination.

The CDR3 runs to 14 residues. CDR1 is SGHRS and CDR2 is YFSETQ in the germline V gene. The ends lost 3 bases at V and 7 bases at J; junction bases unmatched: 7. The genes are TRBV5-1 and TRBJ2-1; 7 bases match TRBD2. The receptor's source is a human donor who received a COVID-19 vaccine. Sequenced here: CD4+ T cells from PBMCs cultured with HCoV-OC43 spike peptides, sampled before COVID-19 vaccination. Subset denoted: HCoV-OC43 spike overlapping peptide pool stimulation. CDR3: CASSSQSGGNEQFF. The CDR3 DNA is TGCGCCAGCAGCTCCCAGTCGGGGGGTAATGAGCAGTTCTTC. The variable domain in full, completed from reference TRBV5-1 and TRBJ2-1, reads KAGVTQTPRYLIKTRGQQVTLSCSPISGHRSVSWYQQTPGQGLQFLFEYFSETQRNKGNFPGRFSGRQFSNSRSEMNVSTLELGDSALYLCASSSQSGGNEQFFGPGTRLTVL.